This T cell receptor (beta chain) was retrieved from a study of shared clonotypes between healthy human individuals. Across the study: Per-donor plates numbered three CD4 naive, three CD4 memory, two CD8 naive and one CD8 memory. Whole-study results and caveats: Though the depth was large, rarefaction showed that sorted-subset sequencing was incomplete. Lower generation probabilities were found for non-shared clonotypes than for those shared by all four donors. Across a handful of donors, naive CD4 shared about 5%, naive CD8 less than 4%, memory CD4 2% to 2.5%, memory CD8 0.4%.

A remark on this clone: Its antigen is unknown.

After removal of 8 bases from V and 6 bases from J, the junction contained 15 bases not matched to a gene. From germline, CDR1 is LNHDA and CDR2 SQIVND (reference sequence). The CDR3 loop spans 15 amino acids. TCRdb keeps only in-frame clones here, not all; method: immunoSEQ multiplex PCR. The sample records roughly 2,500,000 clones, 93% being singletons. This receptor was obtained from a young man in good health. Some clones in this sample may be carry-over from other donors' samples. Sequencing input: naive CD4+ T cells from PBMCs. Subset of the sample: CD45RA+ positively selected. The V call is TRBV19, the J call TRBJ2-7; TRBD1 matches 8 bases. CDR3 nucleotide sequence: TGTGCCAGTCATACTGGACAGGGAGACTTGAGCGAGCAGTACTTC. Translation: CASHTGQGDLSEQYF.